These T cell receptor beta chains were read from a single sample in a study of vaccination and CD4 T cells after COVID-19. TCRdb processed the PCR reads anew with MiXCR; each CDR3 protein has one entry. The sample has roughly 8,400 distinct CDR3 sequences, about 31% seen once. Their antigens remain unidentified. The sample consisted of CD4+ T cells from blood, cultured in vitro. These receptors originate from a human donor in good health. CDR3s include the opening cysteine and the closing phenylalanine or tryptophan. The order of the fields is J gene, clone size, D gene, V gene, CDR3 protein, CDR3 DNA. A D gene is named only where the DNA matches it firmly. The size of a clone is reported for some rows only, either as once, few or many, or as a class for expanded clones.

TRBJ2-5,medium-sized,TRBD1,TRBV7-9,CASSSHDRGRRETQYF,TGTGCCAGCAGCTCTCACGACAGGGGGCGCCGGGAGACCCAGTACTTC
TRBJ2-5,NA,TRBD1,TRBV29-1,CSGSPGTGAETQYF,TGCAGCGGTAGTCCCGGGACAGGGGCAGAGACCCAGTACTTC
TRBJ2-1,NA,NA,TRBV7-2,CASSQGGWPYNEQFF,TGTGCCAGCAGCCAGGGGGGGTGGCCCTACAATGAGCAGTTCTTC
TRBJ2-3,NA,TRBD1,TRBV7-3,CASSLAGQGARDTQYF,TGTGCCAGCAGCTTAGCAGGACAGGGGGCGAGAGATACGCAGTATTTT
TRBJ1-2,NA,NA,TRBV21-1,CASSEGQGRGNGYTF,TGTGCCAGCAGCGAGGGACAGGGAAGGGGGAATGGCTACACCTTC
TRBJ2-7,NA,NA,TRBV11-3,CASSPGRGQTSYEQYF,TGTGCCAGCAGCCCCGGACGGGGCCAAACCTCCTACGAGCAGTACTTC
TRBJ1-1,few,NA,TRBV7-6,CASSSLILEQAEAFF,TGTGCCAGCAGCTCCCTGATTCTAGAACAGGCTGAAGCTTTCTTT
TRBJ2-7,NA,NA,TRBV12-3/TRBV12-4,CASEMGLGYEQYF,TGTGCCAGCGAGATGGGGTTGGGGTACGAGCAGTACTTC
TRBJ1-2,NA,NA,TRBV20-1,CSAWGGETSYGYTF,TGCAGTGCTTGGGGGGGGGAAACCAGCTATGGCTACACCTTC
TRBJ2-1,few,NA,TRBV20-1,CSAGVSGQELREQFF,TGCAGTGCCGGGGTGTCGGGACAAGAGCTTCGAGAGCAGTTCTTC
TRBJ2-7,few,NA,TRBV27,CASFMTPRADSYEQYF,TGTGCCAGCTTCATGACCCCCAGGGCGGATTCCTACGAGCAGTACTTC
TRBJ2-7,NA,TRBD2,TRBV7-3,CASSSIAGGTYEQYF,TGTGCCAGCAGCTCCATAGCGGGAGGGACCTACGAGCAGTACTTC
TRBJ2-3,NA,TRBD1,TRBV20-1,CSAGDRVADTQYF,TGCAGTGCTGGGGACAGGGTGGCAGATACGCAGTATTTT
TRBJ2-3,few,NA,TRBV6-2/TRBV6-3,CASSYGSSTDTQYF,TGTGCCAGCAGTTACGGATCTAGCACAGATACGCAGTATTTT
TRBJ2-7,few,NA,TRBV2,CASSEDGGLSSYEQYF,TGTGCCAGCAGTGAAGATGGGGGCCTCAGCTCCTACGAGCAGTACTTC
TRBJ2-5,few,NA,TRBV7-6,CASSFVGFEETQYF,TGTGCCAGCAGCTTTGTGGGGTTTGAAGAGACCCAGTACTTC
TRBJ1-1,few,NA,TRBV11-3,CASSWTVNTEAFF,TGTGCCAGCAGCTGGACAGTCAACACTGAAGCTTTCTTT
TRBJ1-1,NA,TRBD1,TRBV29-1,CSQTQGASPEAFF,TGCAGCCAAACACAGGGGGCGTCCCCTGAAGCTTTCTTT
TRBJ2-7,few,NA,TRBV10-3,CAISETSWYSYEQYF,TGTGCCATCAGTGAGACTAGCTGGTACTCCTACGAGCAGTACTTC
TRBJ2-7,few,TRBD2,TRBV4-1,CASSEGLAGSYEQYF,TGCGCCAGCAGCGAGGGACTAGCGGGAAGCTACGAGCAGTACTTC
TRBJ2-5,NA,TRBD2,TRBV7-6,CASSLLAGVETQYF,TGTGCCAGCAGCTTACTAGCGGGAGTGGAGACCCAGTACTTC
TRBJ1-5,NA,NA,TRBV7-2,CASSHADGQPQHF,TGTGCCAGCAGCCATGCAGACGGGCAGCCCCAGCATTTT
TRBJ2-1,NA,NA,TRBV5-5,CASSLSLANEQFF,TGTGCCAGCAGCTTGAGTCTAGCCAATGAGCAGTTCTTC
TRBJ1-1,few,NA,TRBV20-1,CSARVGGRGTEAFF,TGCAGTGCTAGAGTTGGTGGCCGTGGCACTGAAGCTTTCTTT
TRBJ2-3,few,TRBD2,TRBV19,CASSLKLGGDTQYF,TGTGCCAGTAGTCTTAAGCTGGGAGGGGATACGCAGTATTTT
TRBJ1-5,medium-sized,NA,TRBV6-2/TRBV6-3,CASSYNRGVQPQHF,TGTGCCAGCAGTTACAACAGAGGAGTTCAGCCCCAGCATTTT
TRBJ2-2,few,NA,TRBV10-2,CASSDSGELFF,TGCGCCAGCAGTGACTCCGGGGAGCTGTTTTTT
TRBJ1-1,NA,NA,TRBV28,CASSLSGGSGTEAFF,TGTGCCAGCAGTTTATCGGGGGGTTCAGGCACTGAAGCTTTCTTT
TRBJ1-2,NA,NA,TRBV28,CASSSQGRGYTF,TGTGCCAGCAGTTCTCAGGGGAGAGGCTACACCTTC
TRBJ2-7,NA,NA,TRBV12-3/TRBV12-4,CASSLGLVLGGSEQYF,TGTGCCAGCAGTTTAGGACTAGTCTTAGGGGGTTCCGAGCAGTACTTC
TRBJ1-1,NA,TRBD1,TRBV5-1,CASSAAGTANTEAFF,TGCGCCAGCAGCGCAGCCGGGACAGCAAACACTGAAGCTTTCTTT
TRBJ2-7,few,NA,TRBV7-2,CASSPYYEQYF,TGTGCCAGCAGCCCTTACTACGAGCAGTACTTC
TRBJ1-2,few,NA,TRBV20-1,CSGLESGSVYGYTF,TGCAGTGGCCTAGAGTCTGGGTCTGTCTATGGCTACACCTTC
TRBJ1-3,medium-sized,TRBD1,TRBV20-1,CGGQTGNTIYF,TGCGGGGGACAGACTGGAAACACCATATATTTT
TRBJ2-7,NA,TRBD1,TRBV11-1,CASSLVGGTGGNEQYF,TGTGCCAGCAGCTTAGTAGGTGGGACAGGGGGGAACGAGCAGTACTTC